A single sample gave rise to the 21 T cell receptor beta chains below, sequenced in a study of T cell responses to AZD1222 COVID-19 vaccine. The assay was immunoSEQ multiplex PCR, and TCRdb's table has in-frame clones only and misses some. The table has about 220,000 clones, 93% seen once. The material was peripheral blood, obtained on day 0 of MenACWY control vaccination. The origin of the receptors is an adult in good health.

J is TRBJ2-7 and V is TRBV19; D ambiguous. This CDR3 contains 14 residues. Trimming left V 4 bases short and J 0 bases short, with 10 bases between. CDR1 is LNHDA and CDR2 is SQIVND in the germline V gene (reference sequence). CDR3 sequence reads: CASSTSGSSYEQYF. The CDR3 DNA reads TGTGCCAGTAGTACCTCCGGGTCCTCCTACGAGCAGTACTTC.

V usage is TRBV5-6 and J usage is TRBJ1-1; 8 bases match TRBD1. With V trimmed by 4 bases and J by 1 base, 6 bases remained unmatched. The CDR3 length is 15 residues. Germline V gene sequence: CDR1 SGHDT, CDR2 YYEEEE. CDR3 sequence: CASSLLGTGNTEAFF. As DNA, the CDR3 is TGTGCCAGCAGCCTCCTAGGGACAGGGAACACTGAAGCTTTCTTT.

This chain links TRBV7-9 with TRBJ2-7, with TRBD1 as a possible D gene (6 bases). V lost 5 bases to trimming and J lost 3 bases, with 17 bases between them. This CDR3 comprises 15 residues. CDR1 is SEHNR and CDR2 is FQNEAQ in the germline V gene (reference sequence). The CDR3 reads CASSAQGVGGYEQYF. CDR3 coding DNA: TGTGCCAGCAGCGCACAGGGTGTAGGGGGCTACGAGCAGTACTTC.

V gene TRBV30 combines with J gene TRBJ1-5; perhaps TRBD1 as D (5 bases). This CDR3 has 15 residues. The germline gives CDR1 GTSNPN, CDR2 SVGIG (reference sequence). Trimming pared 1 base from V and 7 bases from J, leaving 17 bases between. The CDR3 spells CAWSGGQGGFQPQHF. In DNA form, the CDR3 reads TGTGCCTGGAGTGGCGGGCAGGGAGGTTTCCAGCCCCAGCATTTT.

This chain joins TRBV2 and TRBJ1-1; TRBD1 agrees at 7 bases. This CDR3 has 14 residues. Germline CDR1 reads SNHLY; CDR2 reads FYNNEI. The V gene end was trimmed by 4 bases and the J gene end by 5 bases; junction bases not matched to a gene: 7. This chain's CDR3 is CASSGQGVGTEAFF. In DNA form, the CDR3 reads TGTGCCAGCAGTGGACAGGGAGTAGGAACTGAAGCTTTCTTT.

This clone was seen only once. Other DNA sequences from this sample encode an identical CDR3 as well. The chain combines TRBV30 with TRBJ1-5; D not resolved. V lost 2 bases, J lost 1 base, and 6 bases lay in between. This CDR3 region has 13 residues. Germline assignment: CDR1 GTSNPN and CDR2 SVGIG (reference sequence). CDR3 amino acids: CAWSTGSNQPQHF. CDR3 DNA: TGTGCCTGGAGTACTGGGAGCAATCAGCCCCAGCATTTT.

CDR3 sequence (DNA): TGTGCCAGCAGTTCTATCCTTAATCAGCCCCAGCATTTT. It is translated as CASSSILNQPQHF. The chain is built from TRBV6-5 and TRBJ1-5; D gene ambiguous. V gave up 4 bases and J gave up 4 bases, with 8 bases separating them. Germline CDR1 is MNHEY and CDR2 is SVGAGI. The CDR3 is 13 amino acids.

This clone has more than one count but fewer than ten. This chain connects TRBV6-2 or TRBV6-3 to TRBJ1-5; D is possibly TRBD1 (6 bases). From germline, CDR1 is MNHEY and CDR2 SVGEGT. This CDR3 comprises 14 residues. V shed 6 bases and J shed 7 bases, with 16 bases lying between them. The CDR3 loop is CASSRDGGGQPQHF. DNA of the CDR3: TGTGCCAGCAGCCGCGATGGGGGCGGGCAGCCCCAGCATTTT.

V is TRBV7-8 and J is TRBJ1-1; D call uncertain. The CDR3 has 13 amino acids. The ends were cut back, 1 base at V and 2 bases at J, with 5 bases in the middle. The germline V gene has CDR1 SGHVS and CDR2 FQNEAQ. CDR3 in amino acids: CASSLGINTEAFF. As DNA, the CDR3 is TGTGCCAGCAGCTTAGGGATAAACACTGAAGCTTTCTTT.

The CDR3 spells CASSLGSGNRGYTF. CDR3 nucleotides: TGTGCCAGCAGCTTGGGTTCCGGGAATCGTGGCTACACCTTC. The V call is TRBV5-4, the J call TRBJ1-2; D ambiguous. Germline values: CDR1 SGHNT, CDR2 YYREEE (reference sequence). This CDR3 has 14 residues. V lost 0 bases, J lost 7 bases, and 13 bases lay in between.

The J gene is TRBJ1-6, the V gene TRBV25-1; D not resolved. The ends were cut back, 7 bases at V and 0 bases at J, with 7 bases in the middle. The CDR3 has 14 residues. The germline CDR1 and CDR2 sequences are MGHDK and SYGVNS. CDR3: CASMESSYNSPLHF. CDR3 bases: TGTGCCAGCATGGAGAGCTCCTATAATTCACCCCTCCACTTT. Variable domain in full (rest from reference TRBV25-1 and TRBJ1-6): EADIYQTPRYLVIGTGKKITLECSQTMGHDKMYWYQQDPGMELHLIHYSYGVNSTEKGDLSSESTVSRIRTEHFPLTLESARPSHTSQYLCASMESSYNSPLHFGNGTRLTVT.

This sequence joins TRBV2 and TRBJ2-3; a weak D match, TRBD2 (6 bases). V was cut by 4 bases and J by 0 bases, with 17 bases left in between. The CDR3 is 17 amino acids. CDR1 and CDR2 (germline): SNHLY, FYNNEI. CDR3 coding DNA: TGTGCCAGCAGTGTTTCGCGGTCAGGGACTAGCACAGATACGCAGTATTTT. Its translation: CASSVSRSGTSTDTQYF. The full variable domain, rest sourced from reference TRBV2 and TRBJ2-3, is EPEVTQTPSHQVTQMGQEVILRCVPISNHLYFYWYRQILGQKVEFLVSFYNNEISEKSEIFDDQFSVERPDGSNFTLKIRSTKLEDSAMYFCASSVSRSGTSTDTQYFGPGTRLTVL.

The rearrangement joins TRBV7-2 to TRBJ1-3; perhaps TRBD1 as D (6 bases). Per the germline V gene, CDR1 is SGHTA and CDR2 is FQGNSA. V lost 5 bases, J lost 0 bases, and 11 bases lay in between. CDR3 length: 15 amino acids. The CDR3 protein is CASSPDRSSGNTIYF. As DNA, the CDR3 is TGTGCCAGCAGCCCAGACAGGAGCTCTGGAAACACCATATATTTT.

The V gene is TRBV7-2, the J gene TRBJ1-6; 7 positions match TRBD1. The length of the CDR3 is 14 residues. Germline-derived CDR1 and CDR2 are SGHTA and FQGNSA. Losses at the gene ends were 5 bases for V and 6 bases for J; bases not matched to a gene: 4. The CDR3 DNA sequence: TGTGCCAGCAGCATGGGACAGCCTAATTCACCCCTCCACTTT. Residues: CASSMGQPNSPLHF.

The chain is built from TRBV12-2 and TRBJ1-2; TRBD1, as called in the table, went unchecked against the DNA. TRBV12-2 is reported as a pseudogene. The CDR3 runs to 19 residues. CDR3 sequence: CASRSPGDLGDRGIYGYTF. In DNA, the CDR3 is TGTGCAAGTCGCTCCCCAGGGGATTTAGGGGACAGGGGCATCTATGGCTACACCTTC.

The chain couples TRBV19 to TRBJ1-3; a weak D match, TRBD1 (5 bases). Germline V CDR1 and CDR2: LNHDA, SQIVND (reference sequence). V lost 6 bases, J lost 0 bases, and 21 bases lay in between. The CDR3 has 18 amino acids. CDR3 region: CASSPSSRQINSGNTIYF. The DNA of the CDR3 is TGTGCCAGTAGCCCTTCAAGTCGACAGATCAACTCTGGAAACACCATATATTTT.

The DNA for the CDR3 is TGTGCCAGCAGCTTTCGTAAGGGGTTGAACACTGAAGCTTTCTTT. It translates to CASSFRKGLNTEAFF. J is TRBJ1-1 and V is TRBV5-8, with a possible D match to TRBD1 (5 bases). V was clipped by 2 bases and J by 0 bases, with 11 bases between them. CDR1 is SGHTS, CDR2 YDEGEE, per germline. This CDR3 comprises 15 residues.

The J gene is TRBJ1-2, the V gene TRBV2; D uncertain. This CDR3 is built from 15 residues. The germline V gene encodes CDR1 SNHLY and CDR2 FYNNEI. The V and J ends lost 7 bases and 0 bases respectively, with 15 bases between them. The CDR3 region has the DNA TGTGCCAGCACTCAACAGCTAGGCGCTAACTATGGCTACACCTTC. This gives the protein CASTQQLGANYGYTF. Combining the CDR3 with reference TRBV2 and TRBJ1-2 gives the whole variable domain EPEVTQTPSHQVTQMGQEVILRCVPISNHLYFYWYRQILGQKVEFLVSFYNNEISEKSEIFDDQFSVERPDGSNFTLKIRSTKLEDSAMYFCASTQQLGANYGYTFGSGTRLTVV.

This clone was seen more than once but under ten times. The sample has other DNA sequences that encode this CDR3 too. The chain couples TRBV2 to TRBJ1-6; no firm D call. V was cut by 5 bases and J by 5 bases, with 4 bases left in between. Looked up from germline, CDR1 is SNHLY and CDR2 is FYNNEI. This CDR3 has 12 amino acids. CDR3 region: CASSPNNSPLHF. Written as DNA, the CDR3 is TGTGCCAGCAGTCCGAATAATTCACCCCTCCACTTT.

This sequence joins TRBV6-5 and TRBJ2-7; 7 nucleotides line up with TRBD2. Germline V CDR1 and CDR2: MNHEY, SVGAGI. The CDR3 is 16 residues long. V gave up 2 bases and J gave up 0 bases; unmatched junction bases: 7. The CDR3, as DNA: TGTGCCAGCAGTTACATGACGGGGGGAAGCTCCTACGAGCAGTACTTC. Amino acid sequence: CASSYMTGGSSYEQYF.

V and J are TRBV10-1 and TRBJ2-2, with 7 bases matching TRBD1. With V trimmed by 7 bases and J by 5 bases, 4 bases remained unmatched. Germline values: CDR1 WNHNN, CDR2 SYGVQD (reference sequence). CDR3 length: 13 amino acids. The CDR3 region is CASTRGLTGELFF. CDR3 sequence (DNA): TGCGCCAGCACGAGGGGGCTTACCGGGGAGCTGTTTTTT.